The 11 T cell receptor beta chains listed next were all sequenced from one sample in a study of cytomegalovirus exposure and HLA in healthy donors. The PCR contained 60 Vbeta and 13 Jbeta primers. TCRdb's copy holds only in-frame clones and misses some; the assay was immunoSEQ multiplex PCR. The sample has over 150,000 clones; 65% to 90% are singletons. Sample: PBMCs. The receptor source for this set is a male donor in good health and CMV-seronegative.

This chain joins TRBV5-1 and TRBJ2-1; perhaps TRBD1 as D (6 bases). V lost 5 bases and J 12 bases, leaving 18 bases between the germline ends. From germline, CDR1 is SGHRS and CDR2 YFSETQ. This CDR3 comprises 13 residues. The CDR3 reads CASREELRGGQFF. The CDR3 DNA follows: TGCGCCAGCAGGGAAGAACTCAGGGGTGGGCAGTTCTTC.

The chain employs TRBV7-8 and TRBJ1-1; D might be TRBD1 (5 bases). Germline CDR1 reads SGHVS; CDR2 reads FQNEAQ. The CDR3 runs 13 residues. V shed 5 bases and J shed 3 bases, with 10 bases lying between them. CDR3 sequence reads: CASSEGVDTEAFF. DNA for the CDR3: TGTGCCAGCAGCGAAGGGGTTGACACTGAAGCTTTCTTT.

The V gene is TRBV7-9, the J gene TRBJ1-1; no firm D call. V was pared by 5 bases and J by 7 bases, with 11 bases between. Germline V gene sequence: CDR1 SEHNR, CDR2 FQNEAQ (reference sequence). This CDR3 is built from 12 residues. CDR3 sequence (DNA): TGTGCCAGCAGCCCCCGGGATTTTGAAGCTTTCTTT. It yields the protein CASSPRDFEAFF. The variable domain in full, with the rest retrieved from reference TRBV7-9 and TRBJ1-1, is DTGVSQNPRHKITKRGQNVTFRCDPISEHNRLYWYRQTLGQGPEFLTYFQNEAQLEKSRLLSDRFSAERPKGSFSTLEIQRTEQGDSAMYLCASSPRDFEAFFGQGTRLTVV.

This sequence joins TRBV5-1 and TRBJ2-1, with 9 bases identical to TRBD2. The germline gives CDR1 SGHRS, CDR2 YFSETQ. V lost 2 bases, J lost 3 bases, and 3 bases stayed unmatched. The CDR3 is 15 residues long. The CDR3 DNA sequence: TGCGCCAGCAGCTTCCCTAGCGGGGACTACAATGAGCAGTTCTTC. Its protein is CASSFPSGDYNEQFF.

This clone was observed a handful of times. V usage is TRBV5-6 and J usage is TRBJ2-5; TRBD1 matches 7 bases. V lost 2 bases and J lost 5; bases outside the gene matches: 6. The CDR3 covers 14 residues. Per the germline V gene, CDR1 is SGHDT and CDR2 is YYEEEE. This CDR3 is CASSFVGQDETQYF. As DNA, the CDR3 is TGTGCCAGCAGCTTCGTCGGACAGGACGAGACCCAGTACTTC.

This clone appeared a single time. CDR3 sequence: CATTTGETQYF. DNA of the CDR3: TGTGCCACCACAACCGGGGAGACCCAGTACTTC. The chain uses TRBV6-6 and TRBJ2-5; D is uncertain. The CDR3 has 11 residues. The V end was cut by 10 bases, the J end by 5 bases, with 11 bases between. Germline V gives CDR1 MNHNY, CDR2 SVGAGI (reference sequence).

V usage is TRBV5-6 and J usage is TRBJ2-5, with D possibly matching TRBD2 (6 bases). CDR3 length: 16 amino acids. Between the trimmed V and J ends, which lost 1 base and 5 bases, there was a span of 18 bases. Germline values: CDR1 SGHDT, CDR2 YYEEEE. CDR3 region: CASSLLAFQGSETQYF. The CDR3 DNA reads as TGTGCCAGCAGCTTGCTAGCGTTTCAGGGTTCCGAGACCCAGTACTTC.

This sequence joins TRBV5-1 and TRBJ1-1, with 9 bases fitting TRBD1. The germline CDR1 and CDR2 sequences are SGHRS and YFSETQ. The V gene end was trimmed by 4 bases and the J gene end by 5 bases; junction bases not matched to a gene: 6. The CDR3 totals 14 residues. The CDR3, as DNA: TGCGCCAGCAGCGCGACAGGGGGTAGAACTGAAGCTTTCTTT. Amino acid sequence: CASSATGGRTEAFF.

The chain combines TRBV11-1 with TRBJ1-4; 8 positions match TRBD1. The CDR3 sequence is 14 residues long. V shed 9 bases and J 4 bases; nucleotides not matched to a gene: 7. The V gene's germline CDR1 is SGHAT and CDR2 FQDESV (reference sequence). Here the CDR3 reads CAREGQAFNEKLFF. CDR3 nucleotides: TGTGCCAGAGAGGGACAGGCCTTTAATGAAAAACTGTTTTTT.

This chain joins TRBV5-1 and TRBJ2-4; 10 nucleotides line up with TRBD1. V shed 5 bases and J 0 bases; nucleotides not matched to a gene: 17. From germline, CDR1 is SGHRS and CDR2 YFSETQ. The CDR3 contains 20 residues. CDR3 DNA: TGCGCCAGCAGTAAGACCCCACCGGGACAGGGGACGTTAGCCAAAAACATTCAGTACTTC. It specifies CASSKTPPGQGTLAKNIQYF.

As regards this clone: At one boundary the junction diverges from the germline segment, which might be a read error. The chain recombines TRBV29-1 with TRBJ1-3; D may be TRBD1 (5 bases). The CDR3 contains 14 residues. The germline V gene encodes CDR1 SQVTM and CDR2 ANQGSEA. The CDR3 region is CSVEIPGSGDTIYF. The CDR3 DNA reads TGCAGCGTTGAAATACCAGGGTCTGGAGACACCATATATTTT.